This T cell receptor beta chain was recorded in a study of cytomegalovirus exposure and HLA in healthy donors. It was with 60 Vbeta and 13 Jbeta primers that the PCR ran. Clones were sequenced by immunoSEQ multiplex PCR, and TCRdb holds only the in-frame ones, with some missing. The repertoire consists of 100,000 to 150,000 clones, with about 80% occurring once and the leading ten covering around 3.6%. Looked up from germline, CDR1 is LNHDA and CDR2 is SQIVND (reference sequence). CDR3 length: 13 amino acids. The germline V and J ends were trimmed by 6 bases and 0 bases, with 5 bases remaining between them.

Sequencing was done on a sample of PBMCs. This chain joins TRBV19 and TRBJ1-4; D is ambiguous. This TCR was recovered from a man in his forties or fifties in good health and CMV-seronegative. Here the CDR3 DNA reads TGTGCCAGTAGGGCTGCAACTAATGAAAAACTGTTTTTT. The encoded protein is CASRAATNEKLFF.